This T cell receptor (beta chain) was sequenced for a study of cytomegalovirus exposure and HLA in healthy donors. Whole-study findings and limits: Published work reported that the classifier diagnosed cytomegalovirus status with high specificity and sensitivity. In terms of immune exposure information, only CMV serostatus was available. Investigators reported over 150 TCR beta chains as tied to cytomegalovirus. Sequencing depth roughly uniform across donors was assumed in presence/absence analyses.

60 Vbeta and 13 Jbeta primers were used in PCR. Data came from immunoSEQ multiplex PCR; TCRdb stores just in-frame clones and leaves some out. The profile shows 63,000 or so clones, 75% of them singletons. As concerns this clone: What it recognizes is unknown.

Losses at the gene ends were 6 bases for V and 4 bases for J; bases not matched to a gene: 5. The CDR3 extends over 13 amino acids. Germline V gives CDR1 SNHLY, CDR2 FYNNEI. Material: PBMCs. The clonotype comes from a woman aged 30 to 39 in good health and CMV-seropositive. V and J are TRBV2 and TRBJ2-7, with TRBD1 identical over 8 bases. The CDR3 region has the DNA TGTGCCAGCAGCCCGACAGGGGTTTACGAGCAGTACTTC. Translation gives CASSPTGVYEQYF.